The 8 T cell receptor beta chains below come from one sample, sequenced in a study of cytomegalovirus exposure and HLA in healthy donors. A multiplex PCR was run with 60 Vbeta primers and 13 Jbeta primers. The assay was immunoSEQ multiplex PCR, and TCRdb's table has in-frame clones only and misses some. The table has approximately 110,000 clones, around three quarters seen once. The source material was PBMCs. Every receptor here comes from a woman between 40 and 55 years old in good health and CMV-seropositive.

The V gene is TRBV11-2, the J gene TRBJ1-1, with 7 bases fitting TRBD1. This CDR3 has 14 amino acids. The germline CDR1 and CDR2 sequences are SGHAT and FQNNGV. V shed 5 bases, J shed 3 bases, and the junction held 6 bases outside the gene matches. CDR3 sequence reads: CASSTIQGHTEAFF. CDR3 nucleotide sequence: TGTGCCAGCAGCACAATACAGGGGCACACTGAAGCTTTCTTT. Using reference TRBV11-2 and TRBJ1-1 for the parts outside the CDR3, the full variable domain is EAGVAQSPRYKIIEKRQSVAFWCNPISGHATLYWYQQILGQGPKLLIQFQNNGVVDDSQLPKDRFSAERLKGVDSTLKIQPAKLEDSAVYLCASSTIQGHTEAFFGQGTRLTVV.

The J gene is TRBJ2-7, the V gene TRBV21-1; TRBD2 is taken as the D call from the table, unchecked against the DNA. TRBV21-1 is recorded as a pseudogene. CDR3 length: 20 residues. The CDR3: CASSTSTRDLAGKLAGEQYF. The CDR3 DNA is TGTGCCAGCAGCACATCCACGCGGGACTTAGCGGGAAAGTTAGCGGGGGAGCAGTACTTC.

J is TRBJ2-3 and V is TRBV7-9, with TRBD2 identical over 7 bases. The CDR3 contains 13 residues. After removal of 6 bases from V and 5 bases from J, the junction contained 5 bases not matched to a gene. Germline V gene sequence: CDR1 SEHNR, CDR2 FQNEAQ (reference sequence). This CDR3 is CASRRRGVDTQYF. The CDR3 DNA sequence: TGTGCCAGCAGACGCCGGGGGGTAGATACGCAGTATTTT.

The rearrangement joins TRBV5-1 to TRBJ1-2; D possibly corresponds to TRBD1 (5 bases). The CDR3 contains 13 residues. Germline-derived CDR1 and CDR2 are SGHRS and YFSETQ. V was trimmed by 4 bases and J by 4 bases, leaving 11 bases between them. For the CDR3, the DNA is TGCGCCAGCAGCGCGGGGCTGTTCTATGGCTACACCTTC. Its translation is CASSAGLFYGYTF.

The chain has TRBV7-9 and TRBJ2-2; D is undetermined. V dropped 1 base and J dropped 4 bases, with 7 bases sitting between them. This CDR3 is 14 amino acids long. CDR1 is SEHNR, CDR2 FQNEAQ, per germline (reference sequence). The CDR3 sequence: CASSLDLTTGELFF. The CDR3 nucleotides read TGTGCCAGCAGCTTAGACCTAACCACCGGGGAGCTGTTTTTT. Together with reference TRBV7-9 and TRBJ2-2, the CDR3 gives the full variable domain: DTGVSQNPRHKITKRGQNVTFRCDPISEHNRLYWYRQTLGQGPEFLTYFQNEAQLEKSRLLSDRFSAERPKGSFSTLEIQRTEQGDSAMYLCASSLDLTTGELFFGEGSRLTVL.

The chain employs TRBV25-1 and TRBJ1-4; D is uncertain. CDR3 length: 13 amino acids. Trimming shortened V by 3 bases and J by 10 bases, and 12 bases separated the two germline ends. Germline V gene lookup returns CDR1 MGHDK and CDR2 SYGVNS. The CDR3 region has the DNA TGTGCCAGCAGTGATGAGGGTCTTAGAAAACTGTTTTTT. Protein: CASSDEGLRKLFF.

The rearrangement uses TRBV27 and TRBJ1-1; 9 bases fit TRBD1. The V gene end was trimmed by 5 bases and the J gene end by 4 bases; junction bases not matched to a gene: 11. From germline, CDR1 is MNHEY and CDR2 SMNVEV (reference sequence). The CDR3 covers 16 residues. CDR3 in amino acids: CASSPQYRGRGTEAFF. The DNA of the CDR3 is TGTGCCAGCAGTCCTCAATACAGGGGGCGCGGCACTGAAGCTTTCTTT.

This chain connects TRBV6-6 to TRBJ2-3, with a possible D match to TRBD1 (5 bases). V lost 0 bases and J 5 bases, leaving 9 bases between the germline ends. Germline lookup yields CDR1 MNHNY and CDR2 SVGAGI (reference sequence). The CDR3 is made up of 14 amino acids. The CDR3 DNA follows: TGTGCCAGCAGTTACTCGAGCAGGGTAGATACGCAGTATTTT. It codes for CASSYSSRVDTQYF.